This record covers a single T cell receptor beta chain. These data originate in a study of cytomegalovirus exposure and HLA in healthy donors. Germline CDR1 reads SGDLS; CDR2 reads YYNGEE. Trimming removed 3 bases from V and 7 bases from J; junction bases left unmatched: 8. This CDR3 is 16 amino acids long. 13 Jbeta primers and 60 Vbeta primers were used for the PCR. This table comes from immunoSEQ multiplex PCR, and its TCRdb copy is limited to in-frame clones, with some not included. The data hold a few hundred thousand clones, with about 80% observed a single time. This chain links TRBV9 with TRBJ1-6; 9 bases are a match to TRBD1. The receptor's source is a woman aged 55-70 years in good health and CMV-seropositive. Sequencing used PBMCs. The CDR3 spells CASSEGVGQGNSPLHF. The CDR3 DNA reads TGTGCCAGCAGCGAAGGGGTCGGACAGGGGAATTCACCCCTCCACTTT.